This T cell receptor beta chain was recovered during a study of control samples from healthy donors and cancer patients. Sequenced by immunoSEQ multiplex PCR; TCRdb stores in-frame clones only, minus some. Of around 160,000 clones in the sample, 90% to 95% are singletons; the top ten hold more than 4.5%. The CDR3 is 19 residues long. The V gene's germline CDR1 is LNHDA and CDR2 SQIVND (reference sequence). With V trimmed by 5 bases and J by 3 bases, 18 bases remained unmatched. Sequenced input: blood. This receptor was taken from a man between 18 and 35 years old in good health. V usage is TRBV19 and J usage is TRBJ2-1, with 8 bases fitting TRBD2. The CDR3 DNA sequence: TGTGCCAGTAGTCCGCGCCGCCCTCATACTAGCGGACACTACAATGAGCAGTTCTTC. This translates into CASSPRRPHTSGHYNEQFF.